These 8 T cell receptor beta chains originate from one sample sequenced in a study of cytomegalovirus exposure and HLA in healthy donors. The table came from immunoSEQ multiplex PCR; TCRdb's copy has only in-frame clones and leaves some out. The table shows 200,000 to 250,000 clones, with about 87% occurring only once. The sequenced sample consisted of PBMCs. Receptors originate from a man younger than 35 in good health and CMV-seronegative.

J is TRBJ1-5 and V is TRBV18, with D perhaps matching TRBD1 (6 bases). The CDR3 has 15 residues. The germline CDR1 and CDR2 sequences are KGHSH and LQKENI. V shed 0 bases and J shed 6 bases, with 12 bases lying between them. This CDR3 is CASSPPSGAGQPQHF. The DNA for the CDR3 is TGTGCCAGCTCACCACCGTCAGGGGCGGGTCAGCCCCAGCATTTT.

CDR3 sequence: CTSSRPYNEQFF. CDR3 coding DNA: TGCACCAGCTCTAGACCATACAATGAGCAGTTCTTC. This chain joins TRBV1 and TRBJ2-1; the table gives TRBD2 as D, unverified against the DNA. TRBV1 is shown as a pseudogene. This CDR3 has 12 amino acids.

The chain carries TRBV5-1 and TRBJ2-2; a weak D match, TRBD1 (6 bases). The CDR3 sequence is 13 residues long. The ends were cut back, 0 bases at V and 11 bases at J, with 11 bases in the middle. Germline V gene data show CDR1 as SGHRS and CDR2 as YFSETQ. For the CDR3, the DNA is TGCGCCAGCAGCTTGGGCAGGGGCGACGAGCTGTTTTTT. Protein sequence: CASSLGRGDELFF.

The gene calls are TRBV27 and TRBJ2-7; 8 bases agree with TRBD1. The ends lost 4 bases at V and 2 bases at J; junction bases unmatched: 4. Germline assignment: CDR1 MNHEY and CDR2 SMNVEV (reference sequence). The CDR3 runs to 14 residues. The CDR3 sequence is CASSYGGQAYEQYF. The CDR3 DNA sequence: TGTGCCAGCAGTTATGGGGGACAGGCCTACGAGCAGTACTTC.

The V and J genes are TRBV6-5 and TRBJ1-2; TRBD1 matches at 8 bases. V lost 5 bases, J lost 4 bases, and 0 bases stayed unmatched. The CDR3 is 12 residues long. The V gene's germline CDR1 is MNHEY and CDR2 SVGAGI. The CDR3 DNA reads as TGTGCCAGCAGTGACAGGGGCTATGGCTACACCTTC. It encodes CASSDRGYGYTF.

V and J are TRBV6-1 and TRBJ2-7; D is perhaps TRBD1 (6 bases). This CDR3 has 13 residues. Trimming stripped 1 base from V and 6 bases from J, with 10 bases between. Germline values: CDR1 MNHNS, CDR2 SASEGT. DNA of the CDR3: TGTGCCAGCAGTGAAGACAGGGAGACCGAGCAGTACTTC. Translating gives CASSEDRETEQYF.

The J gene is TRBJ2-1, the V gene TRBV19, with 7 bases matching TRBD2. This CDR3 comprises 15 residues. Germline CDR1 LNHDA, CDR2 SQIVND (reference sequence). Losses at the gene ends were 3 bases for V and 3 bases for J; bases not matched to a gene: 5. Here the CDR3 reads CASSIGGGLYNEQFF. The CDR3 DNA follows: TGTGCCAGTAGTATTGGGGGAGGGCTCTACAATGAGCAGTTCTTC. Full variable domain (rest looked up from reference TRBV19 and TRBJ2-1): DGGITQSPKYLFRKEGQNVTLSCEQNLNHDAMYWYRQDPGQGLRLIYYSQIVNDFQKGDIAEGYSVSREKKESFPLTVTSAQKNPTAFYLCASSIGGGLYNEQFFGPGTRLTVL.

This clone occurred once. V is TRBV7-9 and J is TRBJ2-5; TRBD1 is a possible D gene (5 bases). The CDR3 spans 14 residues. Trimming took off 4 bases at V and 4 bases at J, with 13 bases between the two ends. CDR1 SEHNR and CDR2 FQNEAQ come from the germline V gene (reference sequence). DNA of the CDR3: TGTGCCAGCAGCTCGACAAGGGGCACAGAGACCCAGTACTTC. Amino acid sequence: CASSSTRGTETQYF.